The clone carrying this TCR beta chain was picked up one time. Its antigen is unknown. Nonspecific anti-CD3/anti-CD28 bead stimulation represents the broad CD4+ T cell repertoire. Sorting of responding CD4+ T cells relied on upregulated CD40 ligand together with CD69. The CDR3 length is 15 residues. V dropped 7 bases and J dropped 4; count of bases not matched to a gene: 13. The germline gives CDR1 SQVTM, CDR2 ANQGSEA. The data derive from a study of persistence of HIV-infected CD4 T cells. About the study: Anti-CD3/anti-CD28 stimulation activated a higher proportion of cells than antigen stimulation, with lower memory fraction.

Sequencing used immunoSEQ version 4 in survey mode. Repertoires were generated with immunoSEQ multiplex PCR, while TCRdb's copy carries only in-frame clones and drops some. The sample consists of some 45,000 clones, 88% of them appearing once. Study conclusions and caveats: The rare CMV-responding cells with HIV-1 proviruses were not separately TCR-sequenced.

V gene TRBV29-1 combines with J gene TRBJ1-2, with 9 bases lining up with TRBD1. The sequence was collected from an adult woman with HIV who was CMV-seropositive. The sequenced sample was CD4+ T cells sorted from PBMCs after approximately 18-hour stimulation, obtained from a patient who received antiretroviral therapy. In DNA form, the CDR3 reads TGCAGCGCCAGAACCGGGACAGGGAATGTCTATGGCTACACCTTC. Its protein product is CSARTGTGNVYGYTF.